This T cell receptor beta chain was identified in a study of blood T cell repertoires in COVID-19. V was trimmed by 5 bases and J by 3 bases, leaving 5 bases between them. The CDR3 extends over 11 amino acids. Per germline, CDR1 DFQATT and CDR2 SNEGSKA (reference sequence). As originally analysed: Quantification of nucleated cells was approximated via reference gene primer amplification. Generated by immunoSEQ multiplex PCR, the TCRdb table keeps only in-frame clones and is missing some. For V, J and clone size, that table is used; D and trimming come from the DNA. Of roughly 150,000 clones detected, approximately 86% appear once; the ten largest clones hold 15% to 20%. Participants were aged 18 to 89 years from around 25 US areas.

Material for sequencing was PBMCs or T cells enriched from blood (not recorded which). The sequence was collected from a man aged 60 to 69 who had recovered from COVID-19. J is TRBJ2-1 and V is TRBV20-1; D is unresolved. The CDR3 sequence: CSAPLYNEQFF. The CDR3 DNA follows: TGCAGTGCTCCCCTCTACAATGAGCAGTTCTTC.